This TCR beta chain was recovered during a study of early T cells in non-severe SARS-CoV-2 infection (dated by TCRdb to the early 2020s). Background for the entire study: Because TCR sequencing was done on bulk RNA from unsorted whole blood, the alpha and beta chains could not be paired.

About this clonotype: The antigen it binds to is not known. Base qualities are not at hand, and no much larger clone is one base apart.

Points the paper makes about the study in general: VDJdb matching was skewed toward anti-spike CD8 responses and likely underestimated virus-specific expansions by missing private and CD4 specificities.

The method behind the library was 5' RACE. TCRdb lists the instrument as NextSeq 500. The TCR library protocol attached unique molecular identifiers to individual cDNA molecules to correct for sequencing error and PCR bias. Both TCR alpha and beta chains were sequenced, and tight co-correlation was observed between alpha and beta sequence abundances in each sample. In the original analysis: Decombinator V4 was used to annotate the V gene, J gene and CDR3 of the TCR sequences. TCRs were defined as expanded if a significant change between any two time points was detected under a Poisson model with p below 0.0001. TCR abundances were normalised to the total number of TCRs sequenced per sample and were expressed as counts per million. VDJdb, accessed 1 November 2021, was searched for CMV, EBV and SARS-CoV-2 annotated TCRs, excluding TCRs annotated for multiple antigens. TCRdb passed the public sequencing reads through fastp at Q25 and MiXCR, retaining productive beta sequences. One record per CDR3 amino acid sequence lists the most common genes and DNA. None of the V and J calls come from the authors' own analysis; TCRdb made them. This sample has approximately 97,000 distinct CDR3 sequences in its table, and approximately 11% of those were observed once. Together, the top ten hold roughly 4.8% of the sample.

The study was a case-control design nested within a healthcare worker cohort in London, UK, with weekly nasopharyngeal swab PCR tests and blood sampling. Healthcare workers were recruited during the week of the UK lockdown, between 23 and 31 March 2020, and followed weekly for up to roughly 15 weeks. This receptor was obtained from an adult who was a healthcare worker with PCR-confirmed SARS-CoV-2 infection or an uninfected control (not recorded which). Sequences were derived from whole blood, sampled at baseline.

The DNA sequence is TGTGCCAGCTCCCGTTTCAGGGGGCGAAATGAGCAGTTCTTC. Protein translation: CASSRFRGRNEQFF. The sequence joins TRBV18 to TRBJ2-1, with 8 central nucleotides matching TRBD1. The junction shows trimming of 6 bases on V and 7 bases on J, and the gene matches do not reach 8 bases of it. CDR1 and CDR2 (KGHSH, LQKENI) derive from the germline V gene. Spanning cysteine to phenylalanine, the CDR3 consists of 14 amino acids. Only the CDR3 portion is preserved as DNA: 42 bases, with reading frame beginning at the first base.